This TCR beta chain was retrieved from a study of cytomegalovirus exposure and HLA in healthy donors. Across the study: Most donors, 80% to 90% of some 400 genotyped, fell in the Caucasian-associated ancestry cluster. Study outcomes and limitations: Among immune exposure information, only CMV serostatus was available. By a later analysis, the bulk of CMV-associated TCR beta chains appeared HLA-restricted. When presence/absence was analysed, sequencing depth was taken to be roughly uniform across donors.

The PCR employed 60 Vbeta primers together with 13 Jbeta primers. Libraries were prepared by immunoSEQ multiplex PCR; TCRdb keeps only in-frame clonotypes and omits some of them. The sample gives approximately 150,000 clones, approximately 79% of which show up once; less than 8% is in the top ten. This clone was counted a single time. What it recognizes is unknown. CDR1 is ENHRY, CDR2 SYGVKD, per germline. V gave up 7 bases and J gave up 5 bases; unmatched junction bases: 2. The CDR3 extends over 13 amino acids. This chain uses TRBV10-3 with TRBJ2-7, with 13 bases aligning to TRBD2. The specimen was PBMCs. The TCR originated in a man in his forties in good health and CMV-seropositive. The CDR3 is CAIKLAGGDEQYF. The CDR3 DNA reads TGTGCCATCAAACTAGCGGGAGGGGACGAGCAGTACTTC.